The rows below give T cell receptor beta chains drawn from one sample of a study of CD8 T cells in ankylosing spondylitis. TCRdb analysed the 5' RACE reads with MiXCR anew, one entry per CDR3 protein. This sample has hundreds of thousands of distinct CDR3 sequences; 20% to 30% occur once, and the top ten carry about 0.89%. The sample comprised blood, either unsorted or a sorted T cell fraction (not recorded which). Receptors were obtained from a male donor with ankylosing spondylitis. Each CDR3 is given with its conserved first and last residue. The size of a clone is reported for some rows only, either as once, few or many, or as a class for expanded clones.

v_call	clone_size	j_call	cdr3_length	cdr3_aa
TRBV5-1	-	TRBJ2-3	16	CASSVPIASEKDTQYF
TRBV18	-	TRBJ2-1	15	CASSEQATQRIEQFF
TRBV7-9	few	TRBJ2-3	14	CASSFSGGSDTQYF
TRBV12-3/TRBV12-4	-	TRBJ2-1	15	CASSQGLAGAREQFF
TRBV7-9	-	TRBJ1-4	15	CASSSTGQINEKLFF
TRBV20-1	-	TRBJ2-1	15	CSARRAGVEYNEQFF
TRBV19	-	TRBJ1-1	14	CASSMGTVDTEAFF
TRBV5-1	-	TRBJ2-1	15	CASMRASGPGNEQFF
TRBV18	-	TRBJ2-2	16	CASSPASGPNTGELFF
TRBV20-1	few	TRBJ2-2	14	CSASGPLGTGELFF
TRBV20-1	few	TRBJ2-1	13	CSASRVTGNEQFF
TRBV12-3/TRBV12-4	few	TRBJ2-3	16	CASSLMGLGAQDTQYF
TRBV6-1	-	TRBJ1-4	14	CASTAGGQDEKLFF
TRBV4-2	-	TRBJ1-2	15	CASSQGQGARYGYTF
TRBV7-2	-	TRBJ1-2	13	CASSLGSDSGYTF
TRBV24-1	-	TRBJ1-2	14	CATSDPRGDYGYTF
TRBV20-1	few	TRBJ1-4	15	CSARVEFPLNEKLFF
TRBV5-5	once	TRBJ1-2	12	CASGLGVYGYTF
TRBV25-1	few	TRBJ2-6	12	CASSDSANVLTF
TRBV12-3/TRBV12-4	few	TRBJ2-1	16	CASSLSGRGWDNEQFF
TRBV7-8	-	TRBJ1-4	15	CASSLEGSPREKLFF
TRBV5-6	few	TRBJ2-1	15	CASSWGQGIKNEQFF
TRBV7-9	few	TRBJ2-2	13	CASSLADVGELFF
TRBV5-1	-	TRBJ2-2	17	CASSLAPSGANTGELFF
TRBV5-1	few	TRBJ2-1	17	CASSLQPGLSSYNEQFF
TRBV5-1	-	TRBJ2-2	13	CASSLAPTGELFF
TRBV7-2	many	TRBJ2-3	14	CASSLVAGADTQYF
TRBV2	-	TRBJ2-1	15	CASSVISGRYNEQFF
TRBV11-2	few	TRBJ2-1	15	CASSYRQGTYNEQFF
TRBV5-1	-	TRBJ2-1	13	CASSSSDSAGQFF
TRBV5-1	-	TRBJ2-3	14	CASSPDMITDTQYF
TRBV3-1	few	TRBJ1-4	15	CASSHNVVGNEKLFF